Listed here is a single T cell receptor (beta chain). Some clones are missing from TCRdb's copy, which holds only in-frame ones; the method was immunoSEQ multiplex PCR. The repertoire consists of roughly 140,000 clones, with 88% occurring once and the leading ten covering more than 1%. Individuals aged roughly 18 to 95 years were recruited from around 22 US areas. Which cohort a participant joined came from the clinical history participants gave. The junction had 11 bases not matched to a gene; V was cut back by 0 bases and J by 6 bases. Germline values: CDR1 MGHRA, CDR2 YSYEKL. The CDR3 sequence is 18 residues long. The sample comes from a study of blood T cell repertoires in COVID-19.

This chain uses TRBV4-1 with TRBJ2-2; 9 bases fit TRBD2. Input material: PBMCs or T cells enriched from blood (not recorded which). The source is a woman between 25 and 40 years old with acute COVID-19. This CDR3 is CASSQDPGAGGVAGELFF. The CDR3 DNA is TGCGCCAGCAGCCAAGATCCTGGGGCGGGAGGGGTCGCCGGGGAGCTGTTTTTT.